The following is a T cell receptor (beta chain) sequence with its context. Its antigen is as yet unknown. This entry belongs to a study of blood T cells in healthy people across ages. Findings and limits, study-wide: Roughly linear declines in TCR beta diversity per million T cells occurred with age.

In terms of origin and age, donors were healthy Caucasian individuals from Russia aged about 6 to 90. The authors extracted at least 5 micrograms of total RNA per sample. The second PCR ran about 6 to 12 cycles with a sample-barcoded 5' primer and J-beta primers. Researchers report that each sample yielded at least 3 million CDR3-containing paired-end reads. A single record per CDR3 protein comes from TCRdb applying MiXCR to the 5' RACE reads. The sample carries about 900,000 distinct CDR3 sequences, 60% to 80% recorded once. The CDR3 runs to 15 residues. Trimming shortened V by 6 bases and J by 7 bases, and 22 bases separated the two germline ends. From germline, CDR1 is DFQATT and CDR2 SNEGSKA (reference sequence).

This TCR derives from a man aged 30-40 years in good health. This chain links TRBV20-1 with TRBJ2-1; D might be TRBD2 (6 bases). The sequenced sample consisted of blood. CDR3 amino acids: CSARPIKGGVNEQFF. CDR3 bases: TGCAGTGCCAGACCGATAAAAGGAGGGGTGAATGAGCAGTTCTTC.